Detailed here is one TCR beta chain. The V gene lost 9 bases and the J gene lost 6 bases, with 25 bases spanning the gap. Germline CDR1 reads LNHDA; CDR2 reads SQIVND (reference sequence). CDR3 length: 16 amino acids. The data stem from a study of control samples from healthy donors and cancer patients. Profiling relied on immunoSEQ multiplex PCR, and the TCRdb table lists in-frame clones only, not all of them. Of 120,000 or so clones listed, roughly 87% are singletons. The sequence came from a young man in good health. The sequenced sample consisted of blood. The genes are TRBV19 and TRBJ2-3; D is tentatively TRBD1 or TRBD2 (5 bases each). Written as DNA, the CDR3 is TGTGCCAGCAGCCCACGCCGGGACCTGTTTTCCGATACGCAGTATTTT. It translates to CASSPRRDLFSDTQYF.